These T cell receptor beta chains were read from a single sample in a study of blood T cell repertoires in COVID-19. Here immunoSEQ multiplex PCR was the method, and the copy in TCRdb shows in-frame clones only, minus some. The sample contains fewer than 250,000 clones, about nine tenths of which appear only once. What was sequenced was peripheral blood. These receptors were collected from a man aged 30 to 45 with COVID-19, enrolled during active disease. Both conserved end residues are part of each CDR3. The D gene is left open where the match is weak. Clone size appears in some rows only: once, few, many, or a class for an expanded clone.

size,J,D,V,length,CDR3,DNA
.,TRBJ2-2,.,TRBV15,17,CATSPNAGFVAPGELFF,TGTGCCACCAGTCCGAATGCAGGGTTCGTGGCCCCCGGGGAGCTGTTTTTT
.,TRBJ1-4,TRBD1,TRBV6-5,15,CASRADRVSNEKLFF,TGTGCCAGCAGAGCCGACAGGGTGTCTAATGAAAAACTGTTTTTT
.,TRBJ2-3,TRBD1,TRBV4-2,17,CASSRRDRGVSTDTQYF,TGTGCCAGCAGCCGCCGGGACAGGGGCGTTAGCACAGATACGCAGTATTTT
.,TRBJ2-7,.,TRBV5-1,14,CASSFRTNSYEQYF,TGCGCCAGCAGCTTCCGAACTAACTCCTACGAGCAGTACTTC
.,TRBJ2-2,.,TRBV7-9,15,CASSPTNANTGELFF,TGTGCCAGCAGCCCGACAAACGCGAACACCGGGGAGCTGTTTTTT
once,TRBJ2-3,.,TRBV21-1,15,CASSRRQAHTDTQYF,TGTGCCAGCAGCAGACGACAGGCCCACACAGATACGCAGTATTTT
.,TRBJ2-1,.,TRBV19,16,CASRPSTGNGYNEQFF,TGTGCCAGTAGACCATCCACAGGGAATGGGTACAATGAGCAGTTCTTC
.,TRBJ2-1,.,TRBV2,11,CASLVENEQFF,TGTGCCAGCTTGGTGGAGAATGAGCAGTTCTTC
once,TRBJ2-1,TRBD2,TRBV5-1,14,CASSLERGANEQFF,TGCGCCAGCAGCTTGGAGCGGGGGGCGAATGAGCAGTTCTTC
.,TRBJ1-1,.,TRBV5-1,15,CASSLEGVPGTEAFF,TGCGCCAGCAGCTTGGAAGGGGTTCCGGGCACTGAAGCTTTCTTT
.,TRBJ2-5,.,TRBV7-6,17,CASSRRARDKYQETQYF,TGTGCCAGCAGCCGAAGGGCCCGGGACAAGTACCAAGAGACCCAGTACTTC
.,TRBJ1-1,.,TRBV4-1,15,CASSQGGAGQAEAFF,TGCGCCAGCAGCCAAGGGGGCGCGGGGCAGGCTGAAGCTTTCTTT
.,TRBJ1-3,.,TRBV5-1,18,CASSFGHPQGVSGNTIYF,TGCGCCAGCAGCTTTGGCCATCCCCAAGGGGTATCTGGAAACACCATATATTTT
.,TRBJ1-2,TRBD1,TRBV6-5,15,CASSPQQGASYGYTF,TGTGCCAGCAGTCCCCAACAGGGGGCATCTTATGGCTACACCTTC
few,TRBJ2-2,TRBD2,TRBV9,15,CASSVAGGPNGELFF,TGTGCCAGCAGCGTAGCGGGGGGGCCGAACGGGGAGCTGTTTTTT
.,TRBJ1-6,TRBD1,TRBV5-4,17,CASSLEGRRQGFSPLHF,TGTGCCAGCAGCTTGGAAGGCAGGAGACAGGGCTTTTCACCCCTCCACTTT
.,TRBJ1-2,.,TRBV19,10,CASDGLGYTF,TGTGCCAGCGACGGACTTGGATACACCTTC
.,TRBJ2-7,.,TRBV7-9,18,CASSLTQGPLGNSYEQYF,TGTGCCAGCAGCTTGACACAGGGCCCCCTCGGAAACTCCTACGAGCAGTACTTC
.,TRBJ1-2,.,TRBV5-1,15,CASSYPRETPGGYTF,TGCGCCAGCAGCTACCCGCGCGAGACACCTGGGGGCTACACCTTC
.,TRBJ1-5,.,TRBV7-3,15,CASSLIGGGNQPQHF,TGTGCCAGCAGCTTAATCGGCGGCGGCAATCAGCCCCAGCATTTT